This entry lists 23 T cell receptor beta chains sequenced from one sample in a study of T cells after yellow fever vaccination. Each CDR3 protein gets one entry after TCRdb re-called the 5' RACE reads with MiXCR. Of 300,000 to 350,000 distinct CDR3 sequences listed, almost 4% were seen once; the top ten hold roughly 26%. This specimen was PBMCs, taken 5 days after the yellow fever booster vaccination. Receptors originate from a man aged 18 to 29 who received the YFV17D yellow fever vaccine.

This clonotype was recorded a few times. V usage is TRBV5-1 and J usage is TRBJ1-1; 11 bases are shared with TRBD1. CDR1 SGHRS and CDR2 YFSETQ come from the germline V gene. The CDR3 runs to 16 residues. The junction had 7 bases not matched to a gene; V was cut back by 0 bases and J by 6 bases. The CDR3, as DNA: TGCGCCAGCAGCTTGGCCGGGACAGGGGGGTCAGCTGAAGCTTTCTTT. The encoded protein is CASSLAGTGGSAEAFF.

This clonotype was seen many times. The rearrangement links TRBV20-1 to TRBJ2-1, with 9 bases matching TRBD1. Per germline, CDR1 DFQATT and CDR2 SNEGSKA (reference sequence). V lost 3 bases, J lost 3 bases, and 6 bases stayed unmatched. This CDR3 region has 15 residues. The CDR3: CSASDGGQGYNEQFF. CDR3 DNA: TGCAGTGCTAGCGACGGGGGACAGGGCTACAATGAGCAGTTCTTC.

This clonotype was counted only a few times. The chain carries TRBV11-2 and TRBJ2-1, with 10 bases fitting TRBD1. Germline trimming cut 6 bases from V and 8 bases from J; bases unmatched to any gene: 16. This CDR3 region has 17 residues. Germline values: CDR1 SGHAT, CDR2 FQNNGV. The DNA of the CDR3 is TGTGCCAGCAGTACCAGAACCGGGACAGGGGAACGACATGAGCAGTTCTTC. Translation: CASSTRTGTGERHEQFF.

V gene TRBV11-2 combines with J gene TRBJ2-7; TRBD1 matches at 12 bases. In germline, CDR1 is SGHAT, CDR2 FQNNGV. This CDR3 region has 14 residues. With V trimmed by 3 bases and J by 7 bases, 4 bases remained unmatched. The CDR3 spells CASSLGQGASEQYF. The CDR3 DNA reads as TGTGCCAGCAGCTTGGGACAGGGGGCGAGTGAGCAGTACTTC.

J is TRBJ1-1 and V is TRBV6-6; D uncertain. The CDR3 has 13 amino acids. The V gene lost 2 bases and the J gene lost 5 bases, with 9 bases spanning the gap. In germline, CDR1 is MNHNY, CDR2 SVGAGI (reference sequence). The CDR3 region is CASSYTTLTEAFF. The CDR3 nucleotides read TGTGCCAGCAGTTACACCACATTGACTGAAGCTTTCTTT.

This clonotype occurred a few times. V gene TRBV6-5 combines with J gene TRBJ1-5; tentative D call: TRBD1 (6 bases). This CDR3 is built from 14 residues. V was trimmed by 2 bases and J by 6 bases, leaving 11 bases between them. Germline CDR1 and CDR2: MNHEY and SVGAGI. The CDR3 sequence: CASSYVIGGQPQHF. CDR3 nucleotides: TGTGCCAGCAGTTACGTTATAGGGGGTCAGCCCCAGCATTTT.

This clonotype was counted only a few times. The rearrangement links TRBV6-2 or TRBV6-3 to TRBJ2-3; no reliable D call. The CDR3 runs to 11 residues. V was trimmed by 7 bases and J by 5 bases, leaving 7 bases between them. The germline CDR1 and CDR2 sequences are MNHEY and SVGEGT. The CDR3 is CASKGGDTQYF. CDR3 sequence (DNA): TGTGCCAGCAAGGGTGGAGATACGCAGTATTTT.

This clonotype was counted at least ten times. Here the CDR3 reads CASSPDRKNYGYTF. The DNA of the CDR3 is TGTGCCAGCAGCCCGGACAGGAAAAACTATGGCTACACCTTC. The chain recombines TRBV3-1 with TRBJ1-2, with 7 bases identical to TRBD1. Germline V CDR1 and CDR2: LGHDT, YNNKEL (reference sequence). This CDR3 spans 14 amino acids. The junction had 4 bases not matched to a gene; V was cut back by 4 bases and J by 2 bases.

CDR3 in amino acids: CASSGSIGQGVPEAFF. As DNA, the CDR3 is TGTGCCAGCAGCGGATCGATTGGGCAGGGGGTCCCTGAAGCTTTCTTT. This chain joins TRBV9 and TRBJ1-1, with 7 nucleotides matching TRBD1. The CDR3 runs 16 residues. Germline V gene lookup returns CDR1 SGDLS and CDR2 YYNGEE. Trimming removed 3 bases from V and 6 bases from J; junction bases left unmatched: 14.

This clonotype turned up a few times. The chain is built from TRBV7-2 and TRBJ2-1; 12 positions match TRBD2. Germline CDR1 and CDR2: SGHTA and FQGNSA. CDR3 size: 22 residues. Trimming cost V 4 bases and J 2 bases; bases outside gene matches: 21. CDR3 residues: CASSSALASGGAPTLPYNEQFF. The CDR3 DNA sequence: TGTGCCAGCAGCTCAGCGTTGGCTAGCGGGGGGGCGCCCACACTGCCCTACAATGAGCAGTTCTTC.

CDR3: CASRRGGDTEAFF. The CDR3 coding sequence is TGTGCCAGCAGGAGGGGGGGGGACACTGAAGCTTTCTTT. V gene TRBV6-5 combines with J gene TRBJ1-1, with D maybe TRBD1 (6 bases). Trimming shortened V by 6 bases and J by 3 bases, and 11 bases separated the two germline ends. Germline V lookup: CDR1 MNHEY, CDR2 SVGAGI. The CDR3 runs to 13 residues.

CDR3: CASSQVGTGLNSPLHF. For the CDR3, the DNA is TGCGCCAGCAGCCAAGTAGGGACAGGCCTAAATTCACCCCTCCACTTT. The chain joins TRBV4-3 to TRBJ1-6; TRBD1 aligns across 8 bases. Germline V lookup: CDR1 LGHNA, CDR2 YSLEER. The length of the CDR3 is 16 residues. V dropped 1 base and J dropped 7; count of bases not matched to a gene: 6.

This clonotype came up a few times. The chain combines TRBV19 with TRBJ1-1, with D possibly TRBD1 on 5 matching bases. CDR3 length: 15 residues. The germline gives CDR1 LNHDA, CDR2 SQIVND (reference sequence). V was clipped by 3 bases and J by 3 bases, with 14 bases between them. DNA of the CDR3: TGTGCCAGTAGTATCGGGACGTATTTCGACACTGAAGCTTTCTTT. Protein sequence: CASSIGTYFDTEAFF.

The CDR3 is CASSQPTAYQETQYF. CDR3 coding DNA: TGTGCCAGCAGCCAACCGACAGCCTACCAAGAGACCCAGTACTTC. The chain is built from TRBV21-1 and TRBJ2-5. TRBV21-1 is labeled a pseudogene. The CDR3 contains 15 residues.

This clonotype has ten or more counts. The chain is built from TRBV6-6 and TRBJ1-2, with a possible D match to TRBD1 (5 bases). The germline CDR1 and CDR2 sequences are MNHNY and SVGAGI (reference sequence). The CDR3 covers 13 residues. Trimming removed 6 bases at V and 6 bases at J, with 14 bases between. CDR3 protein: CASRGVITDGYTF. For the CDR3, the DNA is TGTGCCAGCAGGGGGGTTATTACGGATGGCTACACCTTC.

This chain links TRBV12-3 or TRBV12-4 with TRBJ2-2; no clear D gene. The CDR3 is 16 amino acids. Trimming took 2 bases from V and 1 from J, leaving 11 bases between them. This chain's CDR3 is CASSLPSHLNTGELFF. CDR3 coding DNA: TGTGCCAGCAGTTTACCCAGTCACTTGAACACCGGGGAGCTGTTTTTT.

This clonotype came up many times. The CDR3 sequence is CASSYVAGTDTQYF. As DNA, the CDR3 is TGTGCCAGCAGTTACGTAGCGGGCACAGATACGCAGTATTTT. This rearrangement joins TRBV6-6 to TRBJ2-3, with a possible D match to TRBD2 (6 bases). CDR1 and CDR2 from the germline V gene are MNHNY and SVGAGI (reference sequence). The CDR3 is 14 amino acids. The V end was cut by 2 bases, the J end by 1 base, with 7 bases between.

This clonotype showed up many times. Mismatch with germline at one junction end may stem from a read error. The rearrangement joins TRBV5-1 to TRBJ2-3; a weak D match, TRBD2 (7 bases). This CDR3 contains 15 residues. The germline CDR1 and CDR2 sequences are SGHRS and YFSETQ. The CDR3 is CASSLGGASTDTQYF. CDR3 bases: TGTGCCAGCAGTTTAGGGGGGGCTAGCACAGATACGCAGTATTTT.

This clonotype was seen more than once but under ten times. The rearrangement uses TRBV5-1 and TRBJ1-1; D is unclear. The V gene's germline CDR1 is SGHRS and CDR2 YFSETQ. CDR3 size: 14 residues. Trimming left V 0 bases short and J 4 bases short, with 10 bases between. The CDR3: CASSLEVGPTEAFF. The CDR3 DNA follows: TGCGCCAGCAGCTTGGAGGTCGGACCCACTGAAGCTTTCTTT.

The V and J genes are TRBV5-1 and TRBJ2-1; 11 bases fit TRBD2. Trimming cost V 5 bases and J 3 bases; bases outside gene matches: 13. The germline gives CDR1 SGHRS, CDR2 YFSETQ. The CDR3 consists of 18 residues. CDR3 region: CASRDPGLAESYYNEQFF. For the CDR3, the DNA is TGCGCCAGCAGGGACCCGGGACTAGCGGAGTCCTACTACAATGAGCAGTTCTTC. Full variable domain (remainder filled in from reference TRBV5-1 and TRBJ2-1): KAGVTQTPRYLIKTRGQQVTLSCSPISGHRSVSWYQQTPGQGLQFLFEYFSETQRNKGNFPGRFSGRQFSNSRSEMNVSTLELGDSALYLCASRDPGLAESYYNEQFFGPGTRLTVL.

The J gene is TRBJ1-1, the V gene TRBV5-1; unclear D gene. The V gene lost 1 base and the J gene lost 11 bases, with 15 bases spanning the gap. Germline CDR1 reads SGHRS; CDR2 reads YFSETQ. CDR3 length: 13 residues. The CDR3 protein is CASSLTDPGRAFF. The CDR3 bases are TGCGCCAGCAGCTTGACGGACCCGGGAAGGGCTTTCTTT.

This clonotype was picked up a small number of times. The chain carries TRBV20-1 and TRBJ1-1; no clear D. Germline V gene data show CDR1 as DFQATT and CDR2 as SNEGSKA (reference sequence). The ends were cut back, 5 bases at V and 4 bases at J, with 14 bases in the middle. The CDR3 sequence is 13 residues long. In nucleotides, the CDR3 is TGCAGTGCTCCCCCAAGCCGGACCACTGAAGCTTTCTTT. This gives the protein CSAPPSRTTEAFF.

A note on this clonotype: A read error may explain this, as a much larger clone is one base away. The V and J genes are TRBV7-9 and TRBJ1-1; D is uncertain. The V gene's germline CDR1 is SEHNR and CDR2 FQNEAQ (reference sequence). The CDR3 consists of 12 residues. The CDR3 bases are TGTGCCAGCAGCTTAATGAACTCTGAAGCTTTCTTT. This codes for CASSLMNSEAFF.